The T cell receptor beta chain under discussion was sequenced for a study of T cell changes during pregnancy in multiple sclerosis. Data came from immunoSEQ multiplex PCR; TCRdb stores just in-frame clones and leaves some out. This table has under 50,000 clones, approximately 95% appearing once. Trimming shortened V by 7 bases and J by 6 bases, and 22 bases separated the two germline ends. The germline gives CDR1 SQVTM, CDR2 ANQGSEA. CDR3 length: 15 amino acids. The specimen comprised CD8+ T cells from peripheral blood mononuclear cells, sampled in the first trimester of pregnancy. This chain joins TRBV29-1 and TRBJ2-1; tentatively, D is TRBD2 (5 bases). The clonotype was recovered from a female donor with multiple sclerosis, enrolled in a pregnancy study. The DNA for the CDR3 is TGCAGCGCCCCTTTCAGGCACCGAGGAGGCAATGAGCAGTTCTTC. Amino acids: CSAPFRHRGGNEQFF.